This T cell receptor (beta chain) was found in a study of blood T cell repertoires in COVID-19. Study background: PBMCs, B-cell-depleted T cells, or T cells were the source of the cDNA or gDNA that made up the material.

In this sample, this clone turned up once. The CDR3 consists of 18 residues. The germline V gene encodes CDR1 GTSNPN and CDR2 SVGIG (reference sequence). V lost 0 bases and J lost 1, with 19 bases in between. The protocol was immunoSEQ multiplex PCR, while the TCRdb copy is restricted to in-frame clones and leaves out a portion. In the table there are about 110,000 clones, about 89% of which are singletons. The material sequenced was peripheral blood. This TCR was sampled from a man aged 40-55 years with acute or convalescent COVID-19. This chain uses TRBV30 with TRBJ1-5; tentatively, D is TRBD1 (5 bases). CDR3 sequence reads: CAWSVPGLNTGSNQPQHF. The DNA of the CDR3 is TGTGCCTGGAGTGTACCGGGACTTAATACCGGGAGCAATCAGCCCCAGCATTTT. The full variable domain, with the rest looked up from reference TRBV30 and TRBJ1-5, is SQTIHQWPATLVQPVGSPLSLECTVEGTSNPNLYWYRQAAGRGLQLLFYSVGIGQISSEVPQNLSASRPQDRQFILSSKKLLLSDSGFYLCAWSVPGLNTGSNQPQHFGDGTRLSIL.